The 15 T cell receptor beta chains in this list originate from one sample, sequenced in a study of cytomegalovirus exposure and HLA in healthy donors. Primers for the PCR totalled 60 Vbeta and 13 Jbeta. Data came from immunoSEQ multiplex PCR; TCRdb stores just in-frame clones and leaves some out. This table has approximately 180,000 clones, roughly 80% appearing once. Sequenced sample: PBMCs. The receptors originated from a woman aged 45-60 years in good health and CMV-seropositive.

This clone appeared a single time. The rearrangement joins TRBV5-1 to TRBJ2-5, with 7 bases matching TRBD1. The end of the DNA fits TRBJ2-7 better, so the J call may be wrong. The CDR3 covers 15 residues. Germline CDR1 and CDR2: SGHRS and YFSETQ. The CDR3 region is CASSLEGAFSYEQYF. The CDR3 DNA reads as TGCGCCAGCAGCTTGGAGGGGGCTTTCTCCTACGAGCAGTACTTC.

The rearrangement joins TRBV5-4 to TRBJ1-3; possible D gene TRBD1, 5 bases. The CDR3 consists of 15 residues. V lost 1 base and J lost 1, with 9 bases in between. The germline gives CDR1 SGHNT, CDR2 YYREEE (reference sequence). The CDR3: CASSLIQGSGNTIYF. The CDR3 DNA reads as TGTGCCAGCAGCTTGATTCAGGGATCTGGAAACACCATATATTTT.

The V call is TRBV9, the J call TRBJ2-2; D is possibly TRBD2 (6 bases). The V end was cut by 4 bases, the J end by 4 bases, with 23 bases between. The germline V gene encodes CDR1 SGDLS and CDR2 YYNGEE. This CDR3 spans 18 amino acids. The CDR3 region is CASSQSTLLGAGTGELFF. CDR3 coding DNA: TGTGCCAGCAGCCAATCCACGCTTCTAGGAGCGGGCACCGGGGAGCTGTTTTTT.

The chain carries TRBV29-1 and TRBJ2-4; a possible D gene is TRBD1 (5 bases). The CDR3 spans 16 residues. The germline V gene encodes CDR1 SQVTM and CDR2 ANQGSEA. V lost 0 bases and J 0 bases, leaving 12 bases between the germline ends. The CDR3 DNA reads TGCAGCGTTGAAGAGCGAGTAGGGGTAGCCAAAAACATTCAGTACTTC. This codes for CSVEERVGVAKNIQYF.

The chain employs TRBV25-1 and TRBJ2-5; a possible D gene is TRBD2 (5 bases). The CDR3 has 15 residues. CDR1 and CDR2 (germline): MGHDK, SYGVNS. Trimming pared 4 bases from V and 2 bases from J, leaving 14 bases between. The CDR3 nucleotides read TGTGCCAGCAGTGCTCCGGGCCGCGGGCAAGAGACCCAGTACTTC. Protein product: CASSAPGRGQETQYF.

This clone was counted a single time. The chain carries TRBV5-1 and TRBJ2-5, with a possible D match to TRBD1 (5 bases). The V end was cut by 0 bases, the J end by 5 bases, with 14 bases between. Per the germline V gene, CDR1 is SGHRS and CDR2 is YFSETQ. The CDR3 extends over 15 amino acids. The CDR3 sequence is CASSLVGSSGETQYF. The CDR3 DNA sequence: TGCGCCAGCAGCTTGGTCGGGTCTTCAGGGGAGACCCAGTACTTC.

This clone occurred once. The CDR3 DNA reads as TGTGCCAGTTCCCATTTTCTAGCGGGGGGGCTGGAGACCCAGTACTTC. It encodes CASSHFLAGGLETQYF. V gene TRBV2 combines with J gene TRBJ2-5, with TRBD2 identical over 12 bases. The V gene end was trimmed by 9 bases and the J gene end by 5 bases; junction bases not matched to a gene: 13. This CDR3 is 16 amino acids long. Per germline, CDR1 SNHLY and CDR2 FYNNEI.

The chain combines TRBV9 with TRBJ2-5; possible D gene TRBD2, 6 bases. The germline V gene encodes CDR1 SGDLS and CDR2 YYNGEE. V lost 2 bases and J lost 10, with 9 bases in between. The CDR3 spans 11 residues. CDR3 nucleotide sequence: TGTGCCAGCAGCGTGGGGGAGGTCCAGTACTTC. The encoded protein is CASSVGEVQYF.

V usage is TRBV6-1 and J usage is TRBJ1-2; D is possibly TRBD1 (6 bases). Germline V gene sequence: CDR1 MNHNS, CDR2 SASEGT. The CDR3 covers 14 residues. V lost 0 bases and J lost 7, with 12 bases in between. The CDR3 sequence: CASSEASGACGYTF. The DNA of the CDR3 is TGTGCCAGCAGTGAAGCGTCAGGGGCGTGTGGCTACACCTTC.

This chain uses TRBV4-2 with TRBJ2-7, with TRBD1 identical over 9 bases. CDR1 and CDR2 from the germline V gene are LGHNA and YNFKEQ. The J segment lost 2 bases and the V segment lost 2 bases, leaving 10 bases of the junction unmatched. The CDR3 runs 17 residues. This CDR3 is CASSQIPGGQGTYEQYF. CDR3 nucleotides: TGTGCCAGCAGCCAAATCCCTGGGGGACAGGGAACCTACGAGCAGTACTTC.

This chain joins TRBV25-1 and TRBJ2-7; TRBD1 agrees at 10 bases. Germline V gene data show CDR1 as MGHDK and CDR2 as SYGVNS. The CDR3 spans 15 residues. The trim removed 4 bases at V and 3 bases at J, leaving 6 bases unmatched. As DNA, the CDR3 is TGTGCCAGCAGTGTCAGAGGGGACAGGGGCTACGAGCAGTACTTC. Translation gives CASSVRGDRGYEQYF.

The chain combines TRBV29-1 with TRBJ2-7; TRBD2 matches 8 bases. The junction had 7 bases not matched to a gene; V was cut back by 4 bases and J by 2 bases. Germline loops: CDR1 SQVTM, CDR2 ANQGSEA. This CDR3 has 14 amino acids. The CDR3 is CSVARAGVTYEQYF. The CDR3 DNA follows: TGCAGCGTTGCTAGAGCGGGGGTTACCTACGAGCAGTACTTC.

The gene calls are TRBV5-1 and TRBJ1-1; perhaps TRBD1 as D (5 bases). The CDR3 is 12 amino acids. V shed 7 bases and J shed 1 base, with 8 bases lying between them. The germline V gene encodes CDR1 SGHRS and CDR2 YFSETQ. CDR3 sequence (DNA): TGCGCCAGCCGGACATCGAACACTGAAGCTTTCTTT. Translating it yields CASRTSNTEAFF.

The genes are TRBV4-1 and TRBJ2-7; TRBD1 agrees at 9 bases. CDR3 length: 15 residues. V lost 4 bases and J lost 3; bases outside the gene matches: 7. Germline V gene data show CDR1 as MGHRA and CDR2 as YSYEKL. The CDR3 region is CASSPTGTGNYEQYF. CDR3 DNA sequence: TGCGCCAGCAGCCCAACCGGGACAGGGAACTACGAGCAGTACTTC.

This rearrangement joins TRBV11-2 to TRBJ2-7, with unresolved D. Germline CDR1 SGHAT, CDR2 FQNNGV. This CDR3 is built from 16 residues. V was clipped by 1 base and J by 1 base, with 14 bases between them. In DNA form, the CDR3 reads TGTGCCAGCAGCTTAGTAGGTGGAGTCAGTTCCTACGAGCAGTACTTC. Translating gives CASSLVGGVSSYEQYF.